This T cell receptor beta chain was recovered during a study of T-cell reconstitution after alpha-beta-depleted transplantation in children. There are 14 residues in the CDR3. Germline loops: CDR1 SQVTM, CDR2 ANQGSEA. The germline V and J ends were trimmed by 5 bases and 6 bases, with 20 bases remaining between them. At least ten counts were recorded for this clonotype. Using unique molecular identifiers, the investigators prepared the TCRbeta library. MiXCR, applied by TCRdb to the PCR reads, yields one record per CDR3 protein. The sample includes roughly 400,000 distinct CDR3 sequences, around 21% seen only once; the top ten take less than 4.5%.

The gene calls are TRBV29-1 and TRBJ2-7; a possible D gene is TRBD1 (6 bases). The input for sequencing was PBMCs from the stem cell graft donor, taken from the stem cell graft. This TCR was sampled from a human donor who donated a stem cell graft to a child with acute myeloid leukemia. The CDR3 spells CSVTLGGSRGEQYF. The CDR3 coding sequence is TGCAGCGTTACCCTGGGTGGGTCCAGGGGCGAGCAGTACTTC.